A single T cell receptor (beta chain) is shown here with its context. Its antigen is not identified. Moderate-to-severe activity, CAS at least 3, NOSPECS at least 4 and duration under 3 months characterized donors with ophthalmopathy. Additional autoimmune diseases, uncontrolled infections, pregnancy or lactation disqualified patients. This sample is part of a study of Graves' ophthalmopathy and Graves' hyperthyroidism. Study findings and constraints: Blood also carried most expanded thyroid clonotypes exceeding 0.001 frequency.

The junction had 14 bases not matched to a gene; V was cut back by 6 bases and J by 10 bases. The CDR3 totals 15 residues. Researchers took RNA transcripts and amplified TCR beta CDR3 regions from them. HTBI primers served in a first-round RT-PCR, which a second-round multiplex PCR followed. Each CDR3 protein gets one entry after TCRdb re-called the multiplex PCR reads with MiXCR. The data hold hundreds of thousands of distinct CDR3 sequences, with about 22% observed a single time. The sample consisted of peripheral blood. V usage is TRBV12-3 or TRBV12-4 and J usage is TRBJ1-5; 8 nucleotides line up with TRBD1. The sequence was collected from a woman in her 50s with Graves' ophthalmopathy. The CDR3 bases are TGTGCCAGCAGCCTGGGACAGGAGATAAGAAAACCCCAGCATTTT. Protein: CASSLGQEIRKPQHF.